Sequencing of this T cell receptor (beta chain) was carried out in a study of T-cell memory formation after mild COVID-19. TCRdb independently ran MiXCR on the 5' RACE reads; one entry per CDR3 protein. The profile shows about 180,000 distinct CDR3 sequences, roughly 20% of them singletons. The V gene's germline CDR1 is LGHDT and CDR2 YNNKEL (reference sequence). V lost 3 bases and J lost 2, with 7 bases in between. CDR3 length equals 14 residues. This clonotype has a count of ten or more. This receptor was obtained from a man aged 18 to 35 who had mild COVID-19 (a few samples of this study predate the infection). Cell type and time point are not known. The chain has TRBV3-1 and TRBJ2-2; D is possibly TRBD2 (6 bases). Sequencing input: PBMCs or a T cell subset sorted from them (not recorded which). The CDR3 region is CASSQGGNTGELFF. The CDR3 nucleotides read TGTGCCAGCAGCCAGGGAGGAAACACCGGGGAGCTGTTTTTT.